The source of this TCR delta chain is a study of γδ T cells in repeated Plasmodium falciparum infection. Study as a whole: Malaria-naive adults were infected with P. falciparum NF54 four times over roughly 590 days. The study's findings and limits: Compared with Australian children, Malian Vdelta2-negative repertoires seemed more clonal, less diverse, less shared. Vgamma9/Vdelta2+ T cells showed a stable polyclonal repertoire with shared TCRgamma sequences.

Sequencing covered both gamma and delta TCR chains per sample. TCRdb re-identified clones in the multiplex PCR reads via CATT. This table holds about 93,000 delta-chain clones, 0.75% to 1% found once. The CDR3 has 15 residues. The germline gives CDR1 GEAIGNYY, CDR2 EKD. This clone was seen more than once but under ten times. Its antigen is as yet unknown. Only one base separates this from a far larger clonotype, so it likely reflects a read error. This CDR3 is also generated by other DNA sequences in the sample. Gammadelta T cells were flow-sorted from PBMC into Vgamma9/Vdelta2+ and Vdelta2-negative populations for bulk analysis.

Called V gene: TRDV2; the J gene was not called. The sample taken for sequencing was gamma-delta T cells from blood. This sequence was found in a pool of human donors (malaria-infected and uninfected, not separated). CDR3 loop: CACDTVFPTTDKLIF. In DNA form, the CDR3 reads TGTGCCTGTGACACCGTGTTCCCCACGACCGATAAGCTCATCTTT.